The TCR beta chain described here comes from a study of shared T cell receptors in the human thymus. Profiled with immunoSEQ multiplex PCR; TCRdb holds only in-frame clones, not every one. Altogether hundreds of thousands of clones are present, approximately 88% being singletons, with the ten largest covering 0.0095% to 0.013%. The CDR3 is 14 residues long. Losses at the gene ends were 2 bases for V and 3 bases for J; bases not matched to a gene: 5. CDR1 and CDR2 from the germline V gene are SGHDT and YYEEEE. These data are also associated with another study on human thymus T cells. This second study notes: Serving as donors were healthy Finnish infants, each of whom was having open corrective surgery for congenital heart defects. The thymus tissue came from resections taken during corrective heart surgery.

The chain is built from TRBV5-6 and TRBJ2-7, with 7 bases fitting TRBD1. The sequence was obtained from a boy in the first two years of life with a congenital heart defect. Input material: thymocytes. In nucleotides, the CDR3 is TGTGCCAGCAGCTTCGGGACAGCAGTCTACGAGCAGTACTTC. It encodes CASSFGTAVYEQYF.